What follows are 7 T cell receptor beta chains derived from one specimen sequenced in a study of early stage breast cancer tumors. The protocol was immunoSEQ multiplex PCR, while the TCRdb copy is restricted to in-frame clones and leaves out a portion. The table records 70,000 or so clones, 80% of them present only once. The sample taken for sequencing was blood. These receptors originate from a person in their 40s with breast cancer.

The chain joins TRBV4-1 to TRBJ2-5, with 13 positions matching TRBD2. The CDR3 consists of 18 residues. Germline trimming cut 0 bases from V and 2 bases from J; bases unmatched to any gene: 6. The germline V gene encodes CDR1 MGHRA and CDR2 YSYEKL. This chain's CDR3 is CASSQEDRTSGGQETQYF. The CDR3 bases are TGCGCCAGCAGCCAAGAAGACAGGACTAGCGGGGGACAAGAGACCCAGTACTTC.

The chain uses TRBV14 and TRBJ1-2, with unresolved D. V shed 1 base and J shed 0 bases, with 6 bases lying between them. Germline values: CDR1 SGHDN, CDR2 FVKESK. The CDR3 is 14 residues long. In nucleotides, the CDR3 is TGTGCCAGCAGCCAAGCGGCGTCTAACTATGGCTACACCTTC. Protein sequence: CASSQAASNYGYTF.

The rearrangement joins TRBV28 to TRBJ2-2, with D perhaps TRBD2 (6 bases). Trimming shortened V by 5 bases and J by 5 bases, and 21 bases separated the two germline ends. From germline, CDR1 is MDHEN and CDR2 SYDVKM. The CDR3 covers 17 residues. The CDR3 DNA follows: TGTGCCAGCAGTATAGAAAGCCGGGACGGAGGGACCGGGGAGCTGTTTTTT. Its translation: CASSIESRDGGTGELFF.

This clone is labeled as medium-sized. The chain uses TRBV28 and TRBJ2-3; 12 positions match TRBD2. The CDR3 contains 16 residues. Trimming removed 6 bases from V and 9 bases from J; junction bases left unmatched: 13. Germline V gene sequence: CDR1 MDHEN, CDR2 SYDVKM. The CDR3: CASRPGLAGILGTQYF. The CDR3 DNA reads TGTGCCAGCAGGCCTGGACTAGCGGGAATCTTAGGCACGCAGTATTTT.

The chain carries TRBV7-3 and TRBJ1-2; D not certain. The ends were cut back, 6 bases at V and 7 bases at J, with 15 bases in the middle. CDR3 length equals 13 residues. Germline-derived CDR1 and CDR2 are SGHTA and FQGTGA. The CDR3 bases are TGTGCCAGCAGTCCGGGCCCGAAGGGTGGCTACACCTTC. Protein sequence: CASSPGPKGGYTF.

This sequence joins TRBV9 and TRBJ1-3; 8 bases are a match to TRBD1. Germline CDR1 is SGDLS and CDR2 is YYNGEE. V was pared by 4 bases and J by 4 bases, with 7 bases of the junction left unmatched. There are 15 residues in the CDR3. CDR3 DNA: TGTGCCAGCAGCCTCCGACAGGGGCAAGGAAACACCATATATTTT. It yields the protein CASSLRQGQGNTIYF.

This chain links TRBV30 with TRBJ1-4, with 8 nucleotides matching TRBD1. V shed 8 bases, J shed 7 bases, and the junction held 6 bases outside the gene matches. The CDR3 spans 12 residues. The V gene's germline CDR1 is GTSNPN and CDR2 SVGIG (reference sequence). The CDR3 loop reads CAVDRGGEKLFF. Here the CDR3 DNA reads TGTGCCGTAGACAGGGGAGGTGAAAAACTGTTTTTT.